A selection of T cell receptor beta chains follows, all from one sample in a study of cytomegalovirus exposure and HLA in healthy donors. TCRdb keeps only in-frame clones here, not all; method: immunoSEQ multiplex PCR. The sample shows around 170,000 clones, around 86% of them seen only once. Material: PBMCs. Receptor source: a middle-aged man in good health and CMV-seropositive. CDR3s include the opening cysteine and the closing phenylalanine or tryptophan. The D gene is left open where the match is weak. Clone size is not always given. Where it is, it says once, few, many or a class for expanded clones.

CAWSNGRDYEQYF	TGTGCCTGGAGTAATGGCAGGGACTACGAGCAGTACTTC	NA	NA	TRBV30	TRBJ2-7
CASSPTGGEYEQYF	TGTGCCAGCAGCCCGACAGGGGGGGAGTACGAGCAGTACTTC	TRBD1	NA	TRBV7-3	TRBJ2-7
CASSPDRDFLYNEQFF	TGCGCCAGCAGCCCCGACCGGGACTTTTTATACAATGAGCAGTTCTTC	NA	NA	TRBV4-3	TRBJ2-1
CASSNPGSINEQFF	TGTGCCAGCAGTAACCCGGGGTCCATAAATGAGCAGTTCTTC	NA	NA	TRBV28	TRBJ2-1
CASSTPGLASSYNEQFF	TGTGCCAGTAGTACCCCGGGACTTGCGAGCTCCTACAATGAGCAGTTCTTC	NA	NA	TRBV19	TRBJ2-1
CASSLDQAGEQYF	TGTGCCAGCAGCTTAGATCAGGCTGGCGAGCAGTACTTC	NA	NA	TRBV7-6	TRBJ2-7
CASSLFQAQETQYF	TGTGCCAGCAGCTTATTTCAGGCACAAGAGACCCAGTACTTC	NA	NA	TRBV7-9	TRBJ2-5
CASTPARRGAASGEQFF	TGTGCCAGCACCCCGGCTCGGCGGGGGGCCGCTTCGGGTGAGCAGTTCTTC	TRBD2	NA	TRBV5-4	TRBJ2-1
CASPPGQGLHEQYF	TGTGCCAGTCCCCCGGGACAGGGGCTCCACGAGCAGTACTTC	TRBD1	NA	TRBV6-4	TRBJ2-7
CASSELLAGDLTDTQYF	TGCGCCAGCAGTGAGTTGCTAGCGGGGGACCTCACAGATACGCAGTATTTT	TRBD2	NA	TRBV10-1	TRBJ2-3
CASSSVPTALNTEAFF	TGTGCCAGTAGCTCGGTTCCGACAGCTCTAAACACTGAAGCTTTCTTT	NA	few	TRBV19	TRBJ1-1
CASSRGQGYTGELFF	TGTGCCAGCAGCCGGGGACAGGGTTACACCGGGGAGCTGTTTTTT	TRBD1	NA	TRBV7-3	TRBJ2-2
CASKTGNYGYTF	TGTGCCAGCAAGACAGGGAACTATGGCTACACCTTC	TRBD1	NA	TRBV9	TRBJ1-2
CASSFDTSNQPQHF	TGTGCCAGCAGCTTTGACACTAGCAATCAGCCCCAGCATTTT	NA	NA	TRBV7-9	TRBJ1-5
CASSLESNTIYF	TGTGCCAGCAGCTTAGAAAGCAACACCATATATTTT	NA	NA	TRBV7-9	TRBJ1-3
CASISLAVGGTDTQYF	TGTGCCAGCATAAGCCTAGCGGTAGGAGGGACAGATACGCAGTATTTT	TRBD2	NA	TRBV27	TRBJ2-3
CASSLWGNQGNYGYTF	TGTGCCAGCAGCTTGTGGGGGAATCAGGGGAACTATGGCTACACCTTC	NA	NA	TRBV7-2	TRBJ1-2
CASSAGHPSYEQYF	TGTGCCAGCAGCGCGGGACACCCCTCCTACGAGCAGTACTTC	NA	NA	TRBV9	TRBJ2-7
CASSFGGQGGTEAFF	TGTGCCAGCAGTTTCGGGGGGCAGGGTGGGACTGAAGCTTTCTTT	NA	NA	TRBV28	TRBJ1-1
CASSLNRGLEYF	TGTGCCAGCAGTCTCAACAGGGGGCTAGAGTACTTC	TRBD1	NA	TRBV28	TRBJ2-7
CASPGLQPGEQYF	TGCGCCAGCCCGGGACTCCAGCCGGGCGAGCAGTACTTC	NA	few	TRBV5-1	TRBJ2-7
CASSALRGSTNEKLFF	TGTGCCAGTAGTGCGCTCAGGGGTTCGACTAATGAAAAACTGTTTTTT	NA	NA	TRBV19	TRBJ1-4
CASSSRRGGETQYF	TGTGCCAGCAGCTCACGACGGGGGGGGGAGACCCAGTACTTC	TRBD2	NA	TRBV7-2	TRBJ2-5
CASSPQGGTPKATSEAFF	TGTGCCAGCAGCCCGCAAGGAGGGACCCCTAAGGCCACGTCTGAAGCTTTCTTT	NA	NA	TRBV28	TRBJ1-1
CASSPWTAQETQYF	TGTGCCAGCAGCCCCTGGACAGCCCAAGAGACCCAGTACTTC	NA	NA	TRBV7-9	TRBJ2-5
CASSLAGNRQDTEAFF	TGCGCCAGCAGCTTGGCCGGTAACCGACAGGACACTGAAGCTTTCTTT	NA	few	TRBV5-1	TRBJ1-1
CASSPLGFGQPNYGYTF	TGTGCCAGCTCACCACTTGGGTTCGGACAACCTAACTATGGCTACACCTTC	NA	few	TRBV18	TRBJ1-2
CASSQGRTGELFF	TGTGCCAGCAGTCAGGGGCGCACCGGGGAGCTGTTTTTT	NA	NA	TRBV6-1	TRBJ2-2
CASSLLDTYGYTF	TGCGCCAGCAGTTTATTGGACACCTATGGCTACACCTTC	NA	NA	TRBV5-1	TRBJ1-2
CASSSGIGEQYF	TGCGCCAGCAGCTCGGGAATTGGAGAGCAGTACTTC	NA	few	TRBV5-1	TRBJ2-7
CASSDPGARGANEQFF	TGCGCCAGCAGTGACCCTGGGGCCAGAGGCGCCAATGAGCAGTTCTTC	NA	NA	TRBV10-1	TRBJ2-1
CAINQHRGTEAFF	TGTGCCATCAATCAGCACAGGGGGACTGAAGCTTTCTTT	TRBD1	NA	TRBV10-3	TRBJ1-1
CASTPGGIMNTEAFF	TGTGCCAGTACCCCGGGAGGTATCATGAACACTGAAGCTTTCTTT	NA	NA	TRBV19	TRBJ1-1
CASSDDRGRTEAFF	TGTGCCAGCAGTGACGACAGGGGTAGAACTGAAGCTTTCTTT	TRBD1	NA	TRBV6-1	TRBJ1-1
CAISGQNQETQYF	TGTGCCATCAGCGGACAGAACCAAGAGACCCAGTACTTC	NA	NA	TRBV10-3	TRBJ2-5
CASSNFIRGPDSYEQYF	TGTGCCAGCAGCAATTTTATCAGGGGGCCCGACTCCTACGAGCAGTACTTC	TRBD1	NA	TRBV7-9	TRBJ2-7
CASSAGGTTDTQYF	TGTGCCAGCAGCGCGGGGGGAACTACAGATACGCAGTATTTT	TRBD2	few	TRBV9	TRBJ2-3
CASGTGVQETQYF	TGTGCCAGCGGTACAGGGGTACAAGAGACCCAGTACTTC	TRBD1	NA	TRBV6-1	TRBJ2-5
CASSLDTGSGLAKNIQYF	TGTGCCAGCAGCTTGGATACGGGTAGCGGACTAGCCAAAAACATTCAGTACTTC	NA	few	TRBV5-6	TRBJ2-4
CASSPLDSNSPLHF	TGTGCCAGCTCACCGTTGGACAGTAATTCACCCCTCCACTTT	NA	NA	TRBV18	TRBJ1-6
CASSEPAQGARSPLHF	TGTGCCAGCAGTGAACCCGCACAGGGGGCGCGATCACCCCTCCACTTT	TRBD1	NA	TRBV6-1	TRBJ1-6
CASSPDRRNTEAFF	TGTGCCAGCAGCCCGGACAGGCGGAACACTGAAGCTTTCTTT	TRBD1	NA	TRBV13	TRBJ1-1
CATFLGNGYTF	TGTGCCACCTTCCTCGGGAACGGCTACACCTTC	NA	NA	TRBV19	TRBJ1-2
CASSIGTGNNSPLHF	TGTGCCAGCAGCATCGGGACAGGGAATAATTCACCCCTCCACTTT	TRBD1	NA	TRBV5-6	TRBJ1-6
CASSESRYNEEQFF	TGTGCCAGCAGTGAATCCAGGTACAATGAGGAGCAGTTCTTC	NA	NA	TRBV25-1	TRBJ2-1
CASSSDRVSSYEQYF	TGTGCCAGCAGCTCGGACAGGGTTAGCTCCTACGAGCAGTACTTC	TRBD1	NA	TRBV13	TRBJ2-7
CASSLAGGPGEQFF	TGTGCCAGCAGCCTAGCGGGGGGGCCGGGGGAGCAGTTCTTC	TRBD2	NA	TRBV6-5	TRBJ2-1
CASSPGLAVSYEQYF	TGTGCCAGCAGCCCGGGACTAGCGGTCTCCTACGAGCAGTACTTC	TRBD2	NA	TRBV5-4	TRBJ2-7
CASSEQGDGYTF	TGTGCCAGCAGTGAACAAGGAGATGGCTACACCTTC	NA	NA	TRBV2	TRBJ1-2
CASTLKSRQYF	TGTGCCAGCACACTCAAGTCGAGGCAGTACTTC	NA	NA	TRBV6-5	TRBJ2-7
CASSLALNTEAFF	TGTGCCAGCAGCTTAGCCTTAAACACTGAAGCTTTCTTT	NA	NA	TRBV7-9	TRBJ1-1
CASSLIGQGGADTQYF	TGCGCCAGCAGCCTAATCGGACAGGGAGGCGCAGATACGCAGTATTTT	TRBD1	once	TRBV5-1	TRBJ2-3
CSGGHNTEAFF	TGCAGCGGAGGACATAACACTGAAGCTTTCTTT	NA	once	TRBV29-1	TRBJ1-1
CASSLGQGKGNTIYF	TGTGCTAGCAGCTTAGGACAGGGAAAAGGAAACACCATATATTTT	TRBD1	NA	TRBV7-7	TRBJ1-3
CAISEGLAVSTDTQYF	TGTGCCATCAGTGAGGGACTAGCGGTTAGCACAGATACGCAGTATTTT	TRBD2	NA	TRBV10-3	TRBJ2-3
CASYPGTSGGKGETQYF	TGTGCCAGCTACCCCGGGACTAGCGGGGGAAAGGGAGAGACCCAGTACTTC	TRBD2	NA	TRBV6-4	TRBJ2-5
CASSPGLAGVSYEQYF	TGTGCCAGCAGCCCGGGACTAGCGGGGGTGTCCTACGAGCAGTACTTC	TRBD2	NA	TRBV9	TRBJ2-7
CASSTGRGSGNTIYF	TGTGCCAGCAGCACAGGCAGGGGATCTGGAAACACCATATATTTT	NA	few	TRBV6-5	TRBJ1-3
CASSETRLTGGEQYF	TGCGCCAGCAGTGAGACCAGATTGACAGGGGGCGAGCAGTACTTC	TRBD1	NA	TRBV10-1	TRBJ2-7